The 3 T cell receptor beta chains presented below share a single source sample, sequenced in a study of regulatory T cells in long-lasting Graves disease. Library construction for TCR beta used iRepertoire HTBI primers and Arm-PCR of CDR3 regions. TCRdb re-derived calls from the multiplex PCR reads in MiXCR, one entry per CDR3 protein. The table has a few hundred thousand distinct CDR3 sequences, approximately 22% seen once. Noted time point: persistent/refractory GD, antithyroid drugs over 5 years with positive TRAb. There was RNA extracted from PBMCs, and the TCR library was made from it. The material was peripheral blood mononuclear cells (PBMCs), obtained when the disease was refractory, from a patient treated with antithyroid drugs. These receptors were obtained from a female donor with Graves disease.

This clonotype was picked up many times. The chain employs TRBV6-5 and TRBJ2-2, with D maybe TRBD2 (6 bases). The germline V and J ends were trimmed by 0 bases and 5 bases, with 10 bases remaining between them. The CDR3 loop spans 15 amino acids. The germline CDR1 and CDR2 sequences are MNHEY and SVGAGI. DNA for the CDR3: TGTGCCAGCAGTTACTCGCCACTAGCAACCGGGGAGCTGTTTTTT. Amino acid sequence: CASSYSPLATGELFF.

This clonotype has a handful of counts. The rearrangement uses TRBV5-1 and TRBJ2-5; 13 bases fit TRBD2. CDR3 size: 15 residues. Looked up from germline, CDR1 is SGHRS and CDR2 is YFSETQ. The V and J ends lost 4 bases and 5 bases, in that order; junction bases with no gene match: 5. The DNA of the CDR3 is TGCGCCAGCAGCATTACTAGCGGGAGGGGCGAGACCCAGTACTTC. Translated, it gives CASSITSGRGETQYF.

This clonotype has just a few counts. The CDR3 nucleotides are TGTGCCACAATCCAGCCCCAGCATTTT. It is translated as CATIQPQHF. The rearrangement joins TRBV5-6 to TRBJ1-5; D gene unclear. Trimming removed 9 bases from V and 7 bases from J, with 5 bases in between. From germline, CDR1 is SGHDT and CDR2 YYEEEE. CDR3 length equals 9 residues.